Included here is one T cell receptor (beta chain) sequence, with context. The target antigen is unknown. Sequenced by immunoSEQ multiplex PCR; TCRdb stores in-frame clones only, minus some. The sample lists 20,000 to 25,000 clones, less than 75% occurring once. This specimen comes from a study of PD-1 blockade in classical Hodgkin lymphoma. Study-wide results and limits: Newly diagnosed and completely responding patients shared comparable baseline diversity.

Time point of the sample: cycle 4 day 1 (C4D1), after less than seven weeks of nivolumab. Autologous stem cell transplantation was followed by relapse in every patient, and brentuximab vedotin exposure varied. The sequence was collected from a human donor with classical Hodgkin lymphoma. This sample comprised peripheral blood mononuclear cells (PBMCs), obtained before the fourth cycle of nivolumab.

CDR3 region: CAIRTSGRAYEQYF. The CDR3 nucleotides read TGTGCCATCAGGACTAGCGGGAGGGCCTACGAGCAGTACTTC. The V call is TRBV10-3, the J call TRBJ2-7; 14 bases fit TRBD2. With V trimmed by 6 bases and J by 2 bases, 0 bases remained unmatched. Germline V gene data show CDR1 as ENHRY and CDR2 as SYGVKD. This CDR3 contains 14 residues.